This T cell receptor beta chain was profiled in a study of shared clonotypes between healthy human individuals. Study information: A couple of women and a few men aged 18 to 49 made up the donors.

TCRdb keeps only in-frame clones here, not all; method: immunoSEQ multiplex PCR. The sample lists around 1,100,000 clones, about 80% occurring once. This CDR3 has 15 amino acids. The germline gives CDR1 SGHRS, CDR2 YFSETQ. V trimming: 4 bases; J trimming: 7 bases; junction bases outside the gene matches: 11. The sample comprised memory CD4+ T cells from PBMCs. Subset here: CD45RA-negative fraction. This TCR was recovered from a young man in good health. Some clones in this sample may be carry-over from other donors' samples. The chain employs TRBV5-1 and TRBJ2-7, with 10 bases lining up with TRBD2. CDR3 DNA sequence: TGCGCCAGCAGCGGCGGAAGCGGGAGGGCCCGGGAGCAGTACTTC. Translating gives CASSGGSGRAREQYF.